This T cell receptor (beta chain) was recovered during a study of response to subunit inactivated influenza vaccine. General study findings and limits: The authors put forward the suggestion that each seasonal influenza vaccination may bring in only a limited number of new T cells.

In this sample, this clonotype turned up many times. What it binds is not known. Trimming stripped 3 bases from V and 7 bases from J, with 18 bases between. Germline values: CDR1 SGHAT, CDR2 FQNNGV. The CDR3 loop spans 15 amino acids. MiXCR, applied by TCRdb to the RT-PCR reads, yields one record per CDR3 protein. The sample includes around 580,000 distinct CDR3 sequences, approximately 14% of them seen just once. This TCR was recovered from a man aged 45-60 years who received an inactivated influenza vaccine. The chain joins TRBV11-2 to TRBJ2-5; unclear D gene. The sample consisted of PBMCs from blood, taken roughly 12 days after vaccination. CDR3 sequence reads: CASSFGTASQMTQYF. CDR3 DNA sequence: TGTGCCAGCAGCTTTGGTACAGCGTCCCAGATGACCCAGTACTTC.